This is a list of T cell receptor beta chains from one sample in a study of CD8 T cells in Susac syndrome. TCRdb re-called the immunoSEQ multiplex PCR reads through MiXCR, storing one row per CDR3 protein. The sample shows around 200,000 distinct CDR3 sequences, 90% to 97% of them seen only once. The specimen was CD4+ T cells from PBMCs. The receptors stem from a human donor with Susac syndrome. CDR3s include the opening cysteine and the closing phenylalanine or tryptophan. A D gene is named only where the DNA matches it firmly. Only some rows state a clone size, as once, few, many or a class for expanded clones.

V gene,J gene,clone size,D gene,CDR3 DNA,CDR3 protein
TRBV30,TRBJ1-1,once,NA,TGTGCCTGGAGTGTAATCTCAGTGGAGAACACTGAAGCTTTCTTT,CAWSVISVENTEAFF
TRBV29-1,TRBJ2-7,NA,TRBD2,TGCAGCGTTGATATCAGCGGGGGCTCCTACGAGCAGTACTTC,CSVDISGGSYEQYF
TRBV18,TRBJ2-7,NA,TRBD1,TGTGCCAGCTCACCACTGGGACAGGGTAGCAACGAGCAGTACTTC,CASSPLGQGSNEQYF
TRBV30,TRBJ2-1,NA,NA,TGTGCCTGGGGCAAATTATCGGGCTCAAGCTCCTACAATGAGCAGTTCTTC,CAWGKLSGSSSYNEQFF
TRBV4-1,TRBJ1-5,NA,NA,TGCGCCAGCAGCCAAGTAGGGGTCGGGGATCAGCCCCAGCATTTT,CASSQVGVGDQPQHF
TRBV30,TRBJ1-1,NA,NA,TGTGCCTGGACTTCGGGGTGGGGCACTGAAGCTTTCTTT,CAWTSGWGTEAFF
TRBV18,TRBJ1-1,NA,NA,TGTGCCAGCTCAACCGGGACACGACGCGGAATGAACACTGAAGCTTTCTTT,CASSTGTRRGMNTEAFF
TRBV12-3/TRBV12-4,TRBJ2-7,NA,NA,TGTGCCAGCAGTTCTACTCACGGGACGCTGTTCTACGAGCAGTACTTC,CASSSTHGTLFYEQYF
TRBV2,TRBJ2-1,NA,TRBD2,TGTGCCAGGACGGGGGGGCGGGGGAATGAGCAGTTCTTC,CARTGGRGNEQFF
TRBV30,TRBJ2-7,NA,NA,TGTGCCTGGAGTGTTGACCTCGAGTACGAGCAGTACTTC,CAWSVDLEYEQYF
TRBV20-1,TRBJ1-6,NA,TRBD1,TGCAGTGCTCCCGGGACAGGGGGATCCTATAATTCACCCCTCCACTTT,CSAPGTGGSYNSPLHF
TRBV11-2,TRBJ2-7,NA,TRBD2,TGTGCCAGCAGCTTAGGCGGGGGGCCCTACGAGCAGTACTTC,CASSLGGGPYEQYF
TRBV6-1,TRBJ1-6,NA,TRBD1,TGTGCCAGCAGTGAAGCCGGGACAGCCAATTCACCCCTCCACTTT,CASSEAGTANSPLHF
TRBV30,TRBJ1-1,NA,NA,TGTGCCTGGGACCCCGACAGGAACACTGAAGCTTTCTTT,CAWDPDRNTEAFF
TRBV3-1,TRBJ1-1,NA,NA,TGTGCCAGCAGCCAAGATTTGGGGAACACTGAAGCTTTCTTT,CASSQDLGNTEAFF
TRBV18,TRBJ2-7,once,NA,TGTGCCAGCTCTACCCAGCCCTACGAGCAGTACTTC,CASSTQPYEQYF
TRBV20-1,TRBJ2-1,NA,NA,TGCAGTGCTAGAGCACAGGCTAGGGCCGAGCAGTTCTTC,CSARAQARAEQFF
TRBV7-6,TRBJ2-7,NA,TRBD2,TGTGCCAGCAGCCAAAATGGGGGAGGGCAATACGAGCAGTACTTC,CASSQNGGGQYEQYF
TRBV20-1,TRBJ1-1,NA,NA,TGCAGTGCCCCAGGGCGAACTGAAGCTTTCTTT,CSAPGRTEAFF
TRBV3-1,TRBJ2-5,NA,TRBD2,TGTGCCAGCAGCCAAGCTAGCGGACGAGTCCAAGAGACCCAGTACTTC,CASSQASGRVQETQYF
TRBV18,TRBJ2-5,NA,NA,TGTGCCAGCTCATCCGCTTGGACCCAGTACTTC,CASSSAWTQYF
TRBV4-2,TRBJ2-2,NA,NA,TGTGCCAGCAGCCAAGAGGGGGCCCTCGGGGAGCTGTTTTTT,CASSQEGALGELFF
TRBV20-1,TRBJ1-5,once,NA,TGCAGTGCTCTCCGGACTCTCAATCAGCCCCAGCATTTT,CSALRTLNQPQHF
TRBV3-1,TRBJ2-2,NA,TRBD2,TGTGCCAGCAGTATTGGACTAGTAATCGACGGGGAGCTGTTTTTT,CASSIGLVIDGELFF
TRBV5-1,TRBJ1-2,NA,NA,TGCGCCAGCAGCTTTGAAAGGGATGGCTACACCTTC,CASSFERDGYTF
TRBV27,TRBJ1-1,NA,NA,TGTGCCAGCAGTTCCTACAGGGTAACGAAGGACACTGAAGCTTTCTTT,CASSSYRVTKDTEAFF
TRBV7-2,TRBJ2-3,NA,TRBD2,TGTGCCAGCAGCACCCGGTGGATCGGGGGGGTGGCAGATACGCAGTATTTT,CASSTRWIGGVADTQYF
TRBV3-1,TRBJ2-1,once,TRBD1,TGTGCCAGCAGCCTAGGACAGGGGACCTTCCTATACAATGAGCAGTTCTTC,CASSLGQGTFLYNEQFF
TRBV12-3/TRBV12-4,TRBJ1-2,NA,TRBD1,TGTGCCACGACCCCGCGGGACAGGTCTAACTATGGCTACACCTTC,CATTPRDRSNYGYTF
TRBV20-1,TRBJ1-4,NA,NA,TGCAGTGCTACAACGGACAGTGCAACTAATGAAAAACTGTTTTTT,CSATTDSATNEKLFF
TRBV30,TRBJ2-3,NA,TRBD2,TGTGCCTGGGGGGAGGCTAGCGGGGTGGGAGGTACGCAGTATTTT,CAWGEASGVGGTQYF
TRBV29-1,TRBJ2-5,NA,TRBD2,TGCAGCGCTGGTGGCGGGGGGGTCTCAGAGACCCAGTACTTC,CSAGGGGVSETQYF
TRBV20-1,TRBJ2-7,once,NA,TGCAGTGCTAGAGGTGGAGTACTCTACGAGCAGTACTTC,CSARGGVLYEQYF
TRBV30,TRBJ1-1,NA,NA,TGTGCCTGGAGAGGTCCCGAAGCTTTCTTT,CAWRGPEAFF
TRBV12-3/TRBV12-4,TRBJ2-5,once,TRBD2,TGTGCCAGCAGTTCTCCCGGGGGGGCCGGAGAGACCCAGTACTTC,CASSSPGGAGETQYF
TRBV29-1,TRBJ2-1,NA,NA,TGCAGCGTTGAAACAGGGAGGAGGAATGAGCAGTTCTTC,CSVETGRRNEQFF
TRBV12-3/TRBV12-4,TRBJ1-6,NA,TRBD1,TGTGCCAGCAGTTTAACAGGGGCAAATTCACCCCTCCACTTT,CASSLTGANSPLHF
TRBV20-1,TRBJ2-7,NA,TRBD1,TGCAGTGGACAGGGAGCTAGCTACAAGCAGTACTTC,CSGQGASYKQYF
TRBV20-1,TRBJ1-1,NA,NA,TGCAGTGCTCTGCTCACGGGCGATAGTCGAGCTTTCTTT,CSALLTGDSRAFF
TRBV7-8,TRBJ1-3,NA,NA,TGTGCCAGTTTACGAGCGAGCTCTGGAAACACCATATATTTT,CASLRASSGNTIYF
TRBV30,TRBJ1-2,NA,TRBD1,TGTGCCTGGAGTCCGGGACAGGGGGTCTATGGCTACACCTTC,CAWSPGQGVYGYTF
TRBV12-3/TRBV12-4,TRBJ1-5,NA,TRBD1,TGTGCCAGCACAATACAGGGGGCCAATCAGCCCCAGCATTTT,CASTIQGANQPQHF
TRBV3-1,TRBJ1-6,NA,NA,TGTGCCAGCAGCCGACCCGGGACCTATAATTCACCCCTCCACTTT,CASSRPGTYNSPLHF
TRBV7-8,TRBJ1-1,NA,NA,TGTGCCAGCAGCTTACTAGACAGGAACACTGAAGCTTTCTTT,CASSLLDRNTEAFF
TRBV6-2/TRBV6-3,TRBJ2-3,NA,NA,TGTGCCAGCAGCCTCGGCTGGGATACGCAGTATTTT,CASSLGWDTQYF
TRBV25-1,TRBJ2-1,NA,NA,TGTGCCAGCAGTGATCCAGGGGGGAATAATGAGCAGTTCTTC,CASSDPGGNNEQFF
TRBV4-3,TRBJ2-1,NA,NA,TGCGCCAGCAGCCAACTGACTTACAATGAGCAGTTCTTC,CASSQLTYNEQFF
TRBV20-1,TRBJ2-2,NA,NA,TGCAGTGCTACTGGGTCCTCAGGGCGCACCGGGGAGCTGTTTTTT,CSATGSSGRTGELFF
TRBV19,TRBJ2-7,NA,NA,TGTGCCAGTAGCCTTTACGACAGTACCTACGAGCAGTACTTC,CASSLYDSTYEQYF
TRBV29-1,TRBJ1-1,NA,NA,TGCAGCGTCGCTTTGGGGTACGACACTGAAGCTTTCTTT,CSVALGYDTEAFF
TRBV20-1,TRBJ2-3,NA,TRBD1,TGCAGTTCTGCTGGACAGGGAGCAGATACGCAGTATTTT,CSSAGQGADTQYF
TRBV11-1,TRBJ2-2,NA,TRBD1,TGTGCCAGCAGCTTAGGACAGGGCGCGAACACCGGGGAGCTGTTTTTT,CASSLGQGANTGELFF
TRBV20-1,TRBJ1-6,NA,TRBD1,TGCAGTGCTAGGCGGGGGGGACAGGGCAATGATTCACCCCTCCACTTT,CSARRGGQGNDSPLHF
TRBV20-1,TRBJ1-3,NA,NA,TGCAGTGCCCCGCAACCGGGGAAGAACACCATATATTTT,CSAPQPGKNTIYF
TRBV25-1,TRBJ1-1,NA,NA,TGTGCCAGCAGTGAACAGGGGAAGGGTGAAGCTTTCTTT,CASSEQGKGEAFF
TRBV20-1,TRBJ2-3,NA,NA,TGCAGTGCTAGAGATCCTAACAGGGAGAGGGGAGATACGCAGTATTTT,CSARDPNRERGDTQYF
TRBV14,TRBJ2-7,NA,TRBD1,TGTGCCAGCAGCGGCCGGGACAGGGGTTACGAGCAGTACTTC,CASSGRDRGYEQYF
TRBV18,TRBJ2-4,NA,NA,TGTGCCAGCTCAGACGACAGGACGCTAGCCAAAAACATTCAGTACTTC,CASSDDRTLAKNIQYF
TRBV5-4,TRBJ1-2,once,TRBD1,TGTGCCAGCAGCAGACGGGACAGCCACTATGGCTACACCTTC,CASSRRDSHYGYTF
TRBV11-2,TRBJ2-5,NA,NA,TGTGCCAGCAGCTTAGGAGGGGCAGAACAAGAGACCCAGTACTTC,CASSLGGAEQETQYF